The clone carrying this T cell receptor beta chain turned up a few times. This sample was taken from a study of response to subunit inactivated influenza vaccine. Germline V gives CDR1 MNHEY, CDR2 SVGEGT. CDR3 length: 16 amino acids. V shed 6 bases, J shed 1 base, and the junction held 10 bases outside the gene matches. TCRdb redid the calling of the RT-PCR reads with MiXCR, one entry per CDR3 protein. The sample has more than 450,000 distinct CDR3 sequences, about 10% seen once; the top ten hold 10% to 13%. The input for sequencing was PBMCs from blood, taken on the day of vaccination. This rearrangement joins TRBV6-2 or TRBV6-3 to TRBJ1-1, with 8 bases that match TRBD1. The TCR originated in a man aged 50 to 59 who received an inactivated influenza vaccine. CDR3 residues: CASRRDRGRPNTEAFF. As DNA, the CDR3 is TGTGCCAGCAGGAGAGACAGGGGTCGCCCGAACACTGAAGCTTTCTTT.